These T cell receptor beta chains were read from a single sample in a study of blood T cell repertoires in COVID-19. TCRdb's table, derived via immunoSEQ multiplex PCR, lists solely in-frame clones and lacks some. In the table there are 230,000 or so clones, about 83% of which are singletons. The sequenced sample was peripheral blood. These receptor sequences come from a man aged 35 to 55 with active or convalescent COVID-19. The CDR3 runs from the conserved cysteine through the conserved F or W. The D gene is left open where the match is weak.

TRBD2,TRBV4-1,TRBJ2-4,TGCGCCAGCAGCCAAGCGGGGGGGGTTAAAAACATTCAGTACTTC,CASSQAGGVKNIQYF
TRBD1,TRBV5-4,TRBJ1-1,TGTGCCAGCAGCTTGTGGGGGACAGGGGGCGTTAACACTGAAGCTTTCTTT,CASSLWGTGGVNTEAFF
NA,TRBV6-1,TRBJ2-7,TGTGCCAGCAGTGAGACGGCAGGGGAAACCTACGAGCAGTACTTC,CASSETAGETYEQYF
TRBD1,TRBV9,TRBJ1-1,TGTGCCAGTGGGACAGGGGTCACTGAAGCTTTCTTT,CASGTGVTEAFF
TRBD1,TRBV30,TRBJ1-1,TGTGCCTGGAGTTCAGGGGGCGGAAACACTGAAGCTTTCTTT,CAWSSGGGNTEAFF
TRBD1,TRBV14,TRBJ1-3,TGTGCCAGCAGCCCACGGACAGGGGGCTCTGGAAACACCATATATTTT,CASSPRTGGSGNTIYF
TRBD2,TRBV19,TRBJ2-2,TGTGCCAGTAGTCCCTTAGCGGGAGTTTTCACCGGGGAGCTGTTTTTT,CASSPLAGVFTGELFF
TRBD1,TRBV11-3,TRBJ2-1,TGTGCCAGCAGCAGACTACAGGGGGTAAACAATGAGCAGTTCTTC,CASSRLQGVNNEQFF
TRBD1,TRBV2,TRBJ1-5,TGTGCCAGCAGTGCGACAGGGTTTCAGCCCCAGCATTTT,CASSATGFQPQHF
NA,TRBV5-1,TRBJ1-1,TGCGCCAGCAGCTTGGGGGACACGGTGGGTTTCTTT,CASSLGDTVGFF
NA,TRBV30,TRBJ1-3,TGTGCCTGGAGCCCGGGTTCTGGAAACACCATATATTTT,CAWSPGSGNTIYF
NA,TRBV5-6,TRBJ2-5,TGTGCCAGCAGCTTGAGCGCTAGCCAAGAGACCCAGTACTTC,CASSLSASQETQYF
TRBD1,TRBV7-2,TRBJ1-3,TGTGCCAGCAGCTTAATCAGGGACAGCTCTGGAAACACCATATATTTT,CASSLIRDSSGNTIYF